The following is a TCR beta chain sequence with its context. This entry comes from a study of spatial heterogeneity in lung cancer. Study information: After resection, follow-up PBMC samples were sequenced when available, at a median of about 26 months later.

CDR1 is SEHNR and CDR2 is FQNEAQ in the germline V gene (reference sequence). The J segment lost 5 bases and the V segment lost 5 bases, leaving 4 bases of the junction unmatched. CDR3 size: 13 residues. Sample time point: blood at routine non-recurrence follow-up after resection. In TCRdb, the 5' RACE reads were re-called with MiXCR into one record per CDR3 protein. The sample carries roughly 70,000 distinct CDR3 sequences, nearly 9% recorded once. The receptor was isolated from a female donor with early-stage non-small cell lung cancer. The sequencing here drew on PBMCs, taken at follow-up. This chain connects TRBV7-9 to TRBJ2-5; 8 nucleotides agree with TRBD1. Written as DNA, the CDR3 is TGTGCCAGCAGCCCAGGGGGCTGGGAGACCCAGTACTTC. This sequence encodes CASSPGGWETQYF.